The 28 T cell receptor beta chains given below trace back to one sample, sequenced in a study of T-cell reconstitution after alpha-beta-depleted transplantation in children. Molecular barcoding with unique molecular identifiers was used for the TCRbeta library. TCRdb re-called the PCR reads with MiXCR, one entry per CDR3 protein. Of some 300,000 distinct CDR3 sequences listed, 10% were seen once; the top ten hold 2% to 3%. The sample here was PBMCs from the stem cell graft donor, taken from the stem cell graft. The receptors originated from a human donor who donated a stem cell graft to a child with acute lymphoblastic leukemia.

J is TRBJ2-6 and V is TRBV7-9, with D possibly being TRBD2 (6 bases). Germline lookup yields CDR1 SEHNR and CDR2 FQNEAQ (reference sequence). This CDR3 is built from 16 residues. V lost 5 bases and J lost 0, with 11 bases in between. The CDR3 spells CASSARGTSGANVLTF. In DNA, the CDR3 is TGTGCCAGCAGCGCCCGGGGGACCTCTGGGGCCAACGTCCTGACTTTC.

The CDR3 nucleotides are TGTGCCAGTAAAAGGGAATTAGCGGGTAGAGATACGCAGTATTTT. Its protein is CASKRELAGRDTQYF. This chain links TRBV19 with TRBJ2-3, with TRBD2 matching over 7 bases. Germline V CDR1 and CDR2: LNHDA, SQIVND (reference sequence). V dropped 7 bases and J dropped 5; count of bases not matched to a gene: 12. The CDR3 length is 15 residues.

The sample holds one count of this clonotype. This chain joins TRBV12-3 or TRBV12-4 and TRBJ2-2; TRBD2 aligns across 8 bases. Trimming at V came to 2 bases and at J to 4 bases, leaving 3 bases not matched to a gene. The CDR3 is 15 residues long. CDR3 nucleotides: TGTGCCAGCAGTTTAACGGGAGGGGGCACCGGGGAGCTGTTTTTT. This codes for CASSLTGGGTGELFF.

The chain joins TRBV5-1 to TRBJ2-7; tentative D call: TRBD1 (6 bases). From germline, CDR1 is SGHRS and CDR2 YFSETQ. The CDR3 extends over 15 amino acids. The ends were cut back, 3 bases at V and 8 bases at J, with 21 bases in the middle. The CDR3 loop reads CASSSGQLGPTQQYF. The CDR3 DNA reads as TGCGCCAGCAGCTCTGGACAGTTAGGCCCTACTCAGCAGTACTTC.

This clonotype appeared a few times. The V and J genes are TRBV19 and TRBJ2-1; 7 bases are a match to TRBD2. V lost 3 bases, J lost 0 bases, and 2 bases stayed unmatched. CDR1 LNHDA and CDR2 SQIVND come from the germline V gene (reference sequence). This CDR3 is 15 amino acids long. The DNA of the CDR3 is TGTGCCAGTAGTATCGAGCGGGACTCCTACAATGAGCAGTTCTTC. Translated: CASSIERDSYNEQFF.

CDR3 in DNA: TGTGCCAGCAGTTTAAGGAGCGGATCCTACAATGAGCAGTTCTTC. Residues: CASSLRSGSYNEQFF. V usage is TRBV12-3 or TRBV12-4 and J usage is TRBJ2-1, with D possibly being TRBD2 (5 bases). The CDR3 runs 15 residues. V was shortened by 2 bases and J by 1 base, with 9 bases between the two germline ends.

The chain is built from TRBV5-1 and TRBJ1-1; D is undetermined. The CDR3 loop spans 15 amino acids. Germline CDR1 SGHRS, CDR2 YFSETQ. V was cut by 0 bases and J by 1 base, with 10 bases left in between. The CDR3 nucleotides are TGCGCCAGCAGCTTGGGGAAGGGTTCGAACACTGAAGCTTTCTTT. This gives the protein CASSLGKGSNTEAFF.

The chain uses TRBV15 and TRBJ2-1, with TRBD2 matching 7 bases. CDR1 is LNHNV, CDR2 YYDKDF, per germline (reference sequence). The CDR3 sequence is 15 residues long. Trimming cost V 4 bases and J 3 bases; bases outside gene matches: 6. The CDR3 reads CATSKAGTNYNEQFF. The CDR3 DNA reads TGTGCCACCAGCAAAGCCGGGACTAACTACAATGAGCAGTTCTTC.

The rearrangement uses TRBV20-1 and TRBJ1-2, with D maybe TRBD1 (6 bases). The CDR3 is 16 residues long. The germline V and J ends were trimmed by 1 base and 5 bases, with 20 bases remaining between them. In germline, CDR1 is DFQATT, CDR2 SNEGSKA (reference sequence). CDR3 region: CSARASVREGGYGYTF. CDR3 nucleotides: TGCAGTGCTAGAGCCTCGGTTCGGGAAGGGGGGTATGGCTACACCTTC.

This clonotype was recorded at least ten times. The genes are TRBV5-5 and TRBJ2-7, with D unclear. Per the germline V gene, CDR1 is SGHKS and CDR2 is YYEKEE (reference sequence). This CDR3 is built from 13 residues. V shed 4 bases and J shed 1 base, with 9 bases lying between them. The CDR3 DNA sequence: TGTGCCAGCAGCGACACAGAGTCCTACGAGCAGTACTTC. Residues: CASSDTESYEQYF.

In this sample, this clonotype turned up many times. Here the CDR3 DNA reads TGCAGCGTTGGGGTGGGGTCCTACAATGAGCAGTTCTTC. Its protein product is CSVGVGSYNEQFF. The gene calls are TRBV29-1 and TRBJ2-1; D gene uncertain. From germline, CDR1 is SQVTM and CDR2 ANQGSEA. The CDR3 is 13 residues long. Trimming removed 4 bases at V and 1 base at J, with 8 bases between.

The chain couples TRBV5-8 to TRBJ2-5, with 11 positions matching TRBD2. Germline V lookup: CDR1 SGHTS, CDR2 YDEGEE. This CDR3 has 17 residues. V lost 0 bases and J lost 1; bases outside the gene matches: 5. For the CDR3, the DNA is TGTGCCAGCAGCTTGGAAGGTAGCGGGAGGGCCCAAGAGACCCAGTACTTC. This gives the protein CASSLEGSGRAQETQYF.

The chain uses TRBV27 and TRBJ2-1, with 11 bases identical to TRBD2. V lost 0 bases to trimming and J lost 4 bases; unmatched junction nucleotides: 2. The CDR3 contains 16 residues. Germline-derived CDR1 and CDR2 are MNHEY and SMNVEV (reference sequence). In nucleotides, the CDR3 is TGTGCCAGCAGTTTATCAGCTAGCGGGAGGTACAATGAGCAGTTCTTC. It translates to CASSLSASGRYNEQFF.

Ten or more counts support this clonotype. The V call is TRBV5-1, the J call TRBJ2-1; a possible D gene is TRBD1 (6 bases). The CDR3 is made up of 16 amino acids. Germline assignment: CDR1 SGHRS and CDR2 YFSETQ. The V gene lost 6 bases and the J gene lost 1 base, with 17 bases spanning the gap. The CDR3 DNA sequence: TGCGCCAGCAAGAGTCCACTCAGGGGATCCTACAATGAGCAGTTCTTC. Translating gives CASKSPLRGSYNEQFF.

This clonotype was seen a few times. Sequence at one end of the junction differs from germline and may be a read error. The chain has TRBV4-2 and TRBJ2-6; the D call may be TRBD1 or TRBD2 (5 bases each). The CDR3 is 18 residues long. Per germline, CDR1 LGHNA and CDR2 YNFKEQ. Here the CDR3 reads CASSQDSLANFGANGLTF. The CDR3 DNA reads TGTGCCAGCAGCCAAGATTCGCTAGCTAACTTTGGGGCCAACGGCCTGACTTTC.

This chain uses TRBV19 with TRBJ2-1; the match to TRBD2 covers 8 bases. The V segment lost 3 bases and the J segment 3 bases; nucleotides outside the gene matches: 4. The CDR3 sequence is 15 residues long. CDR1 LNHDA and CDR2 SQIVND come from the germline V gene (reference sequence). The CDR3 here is CASSMTAGVYNEQFF. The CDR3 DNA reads TGTGCCAGTAGTATGACAGCGGGAGTCTACAATGAGCAGTTCTTC.

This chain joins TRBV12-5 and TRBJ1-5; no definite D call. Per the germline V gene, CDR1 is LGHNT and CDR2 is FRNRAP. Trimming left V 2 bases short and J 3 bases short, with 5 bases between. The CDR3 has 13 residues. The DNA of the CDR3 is TGTGCTAGTGGTTTGACCCCCAATCAGCCCCAGCATTTT. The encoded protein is CASGLTPNQPQHF.

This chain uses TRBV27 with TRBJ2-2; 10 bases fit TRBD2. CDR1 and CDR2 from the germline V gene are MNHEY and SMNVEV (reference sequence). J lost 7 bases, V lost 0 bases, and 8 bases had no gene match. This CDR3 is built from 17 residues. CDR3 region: CASSLSSLAGVVGELFF. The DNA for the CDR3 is TGTGCCAGCAGTTTATCGAGTCTAGCGGGAGTGGTCGGGGAGCTGTTTTTT.

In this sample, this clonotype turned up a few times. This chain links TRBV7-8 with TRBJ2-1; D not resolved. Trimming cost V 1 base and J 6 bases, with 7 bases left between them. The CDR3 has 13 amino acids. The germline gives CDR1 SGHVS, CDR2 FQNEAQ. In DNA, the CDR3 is TGTGCCAGCAGCTTAGTAACTTTCAATGAGCAGTTCTTC. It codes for CASSLVTFNEQFF.

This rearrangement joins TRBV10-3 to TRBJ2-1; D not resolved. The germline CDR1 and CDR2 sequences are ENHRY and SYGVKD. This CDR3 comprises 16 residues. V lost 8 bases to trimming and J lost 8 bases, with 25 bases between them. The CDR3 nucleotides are TGTGCCATCTCCGCCGGTTTCGGCGGTCAGTTGGATGAGCAGTTCTTC. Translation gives CAISAGFGGQLDEQFF.

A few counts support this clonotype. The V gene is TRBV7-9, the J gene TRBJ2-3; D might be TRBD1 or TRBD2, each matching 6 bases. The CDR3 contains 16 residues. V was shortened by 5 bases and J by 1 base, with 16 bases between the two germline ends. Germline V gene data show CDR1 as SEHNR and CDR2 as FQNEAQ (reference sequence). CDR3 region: CASSQLRGRGTDTQYF. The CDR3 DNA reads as TGTGCCAGCAGCCAGCTTCGGGGGCGCGGCACAGATACGCAGTATTTT.

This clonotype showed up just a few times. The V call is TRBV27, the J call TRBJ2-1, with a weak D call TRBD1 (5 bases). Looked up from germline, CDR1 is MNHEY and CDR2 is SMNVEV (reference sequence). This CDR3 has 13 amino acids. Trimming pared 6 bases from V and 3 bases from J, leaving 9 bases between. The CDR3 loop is CASRPDSYNEQFF. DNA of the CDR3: TGTGCCAGCAGACCCGACAGCTACAATGAGCAGTTCTTC.

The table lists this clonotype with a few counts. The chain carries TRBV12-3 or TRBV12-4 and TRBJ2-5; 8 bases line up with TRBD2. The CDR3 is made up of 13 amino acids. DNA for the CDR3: TGTGTCTCGAAGCTCGCGGGAGGAGAGACCCAGTACTTC. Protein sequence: CVSKLAGGETQYF.

CDR3 in DNA: TGCAGTGCGCGGGGCCCTGGAAACACCATATATTTT. Translation gives CSARGPGNTIYF. V and J are TRBV20-1 and TRBJ1-3, with D possibly being TRBD1 (5 bases). The CDR3 is made up of 12 amino acids. Germline V gives CDR1 DFQATT, CDR2 SNEGSKA (reference sequence). V was pared by 6 bases and J by 2 bases, with 8 bases between.

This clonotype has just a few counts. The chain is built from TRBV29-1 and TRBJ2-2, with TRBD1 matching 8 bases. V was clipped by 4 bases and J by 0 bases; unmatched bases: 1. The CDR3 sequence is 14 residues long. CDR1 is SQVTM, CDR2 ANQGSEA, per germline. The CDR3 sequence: CSVGDRSNTGELFF. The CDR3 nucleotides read TGCAGCGTTGGGGACAGGTCGAACACCGGGGAGCTGTTTTTT.

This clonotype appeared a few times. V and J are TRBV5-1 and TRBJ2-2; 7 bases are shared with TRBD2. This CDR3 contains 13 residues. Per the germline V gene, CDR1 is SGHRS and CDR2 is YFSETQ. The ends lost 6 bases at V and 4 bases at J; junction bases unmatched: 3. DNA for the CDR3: TGCGCCAGCAACCTAGCGGCCACCGGGGAGCTGTTTTTT. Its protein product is CASNLAATGELFF.

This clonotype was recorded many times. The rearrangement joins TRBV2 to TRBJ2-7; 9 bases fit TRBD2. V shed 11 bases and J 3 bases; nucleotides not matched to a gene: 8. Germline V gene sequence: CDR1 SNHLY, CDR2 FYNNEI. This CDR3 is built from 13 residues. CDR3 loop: CAGQGLARYEQYF. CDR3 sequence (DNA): TGTGCCGGGCAGGGACTAGCCCGCTACGAGCAGTACTTC.

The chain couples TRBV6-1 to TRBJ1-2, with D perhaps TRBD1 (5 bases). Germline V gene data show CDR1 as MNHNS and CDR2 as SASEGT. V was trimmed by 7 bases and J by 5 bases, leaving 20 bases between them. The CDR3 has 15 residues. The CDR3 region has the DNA TGTGCCAGCATCCCCACGGCTGGGCAGGGTTATGGCTACACCTTC. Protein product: CASIPTAGQGYGYTF.